Shown below are 30 T cell receptor beta chains from a single sample sequenced in a study of cytotoxic CD8 clonotypes in ibrutinib-treated CLL. TCRdb keeps only in-frame clones here, not all; method: immunoSEQ multiplex PCR. The sample includes some 310,000 clones, about 80% of them seen just once. This specimen was PBMCs, taken before ibrutinib treatment. These receptors all come from a human donor with chronic lymphocytic leukemia.

The chain couples TRBV20-1 to TRBJ2-1; no clear D gene. Trimming pared 1 base from V and 8 bases from J, leaving 6 bases between. CDR1 is DFQATT, CDR2 SNEGSKA, per germline (reference sequence). This CDR3 is built from 11 residues. The CDR3 is CSARGRDEQFF. The CDR3 coding sequence is TGCAGTGCTAGAGGTAGGGATGAGCAGTTCTTC.

This chain uses TRBV21-1 with TRBJ2-7; the table's D call TRBD2 went unverified against the DNA. TRBV21-1 is termed a pseudogene. The CDR3 covers 14 residues. The chain's CDR3 is CATGERDRSYEQYF. The DNA for the CDR3 is TGTGCCACCGGGGAGCGGGACCGCTCCTACGAGCAGTACTTC.

The chain employs TRBV15 and TRBJ2-1; D perhaps matches TRBD2 (5 bases). The length of the CDR3 is 13 residues. V lost 0 bases to trimming and J lost 10 bases, with 10 bases between them. CDR1 LNHNV and CDR2 YYDKDF come from the germline V gene (reference sequence). The CDR3 coding sequence is TGTGCCACCAGCAGAGACCAGCGGAAGGAGCAGTTCTTC. Residues: CATSRDQRKEQFF.

The chain has TRBV27 and TRBJ1-1; TRBD1 might be the D (6 bases). The CDR3 is made up of 14 amino acids. Germline CDR1 reads MNHEY; CDR2 reads SMNVEV (reference sequence). V was cut by 4 bases and J by 5 bases, with 14 bases left in between. In DNA form, the CDR3 reads TGTGCCAGCAGTTCGGGACAATTTCGGACTGAAGCTTTCTTT. This sequence encodes CASSSGQFRTEAFF.

V and J are TRBV5-6 and TRBJ2-2; TRBD2 aligns across 10 bases. With V trimmed by 2 bases and J by 6 bases, 10 bases remained unmatched. This CDR3 has 17 residues. Per the germline V gene, CDR1 is SGHDT and CDR2 is YYEEEE. CDR3 region: CASSLPLAGVLSGELFF. CDR3 nucleotides: TGTGCCAGCAGCTTACCTCTAGCGGGAGTTTTGTCCGGGGAGCTGTTTTTT.

V gene TRBV6-5 combines with J gene TRBJ2-7; D ambiguous. Germline values: CDR1 MNHEY, CDR2 SVGAGI. This CDR3 contains 12 residues. V lost 2 bases and J lost 1, with 3 bases in between. CDR3 loop: CASSYNSYEQYF. The CDR3 DNA is TGTGCCAGCAGTTACAATTCCTACGAGCAGTACTTC.

J is TRBJ2-7 and V is TRBV6-5, with D possibly matching TRBD2 (5 bases). The V gene lost 0 bases and the J gene lost 2 bases, with 11 bases spanning the gap. From germline, CDR1 is MNHEY and CDR2 SVGAGI. The CDR3 length is 15 residues. This CDR3 is CASSYSPEATYEQYF. The CDR3 nucleotides read TGTGCCAGCAGTTACTCCCCGGAGGCAACCTACGAGCAGTACTTC.

The V and J genes are TRBV7-6 and TRBJ1-1; D is ambiguous. Trimming took off 6 bases at V and 0 bases at J, with 11 bases between the two ends. This CDR3 comprises 14 residues. Germline V gene lookup returns CDR1 SGHVS and CDR2 FNYEAQ. The CDR3 DNA is TGTGCCAGCAGTTTCAGTGAGATGAACACTGAAGCTTTCTTT. Amino acid sequence: CASSFSEMNTEAFF.

V is TRBV7-6 and J is TRBJ2-2; TRBD1 agrees at 7 bases. Germline V gene data show CDR1 as SGHVS and CDR2 as FNYEAQ. Losses at the gene ends were 3 bases for V and 7 bases for J; bases not matched to a gene: 8. This CDR3 spans 15 amino acids. In nucleotides, the CDR3 is TGTGCCAGCAGCTTCGCGACAGGGAATGGCGGGGAGCTGTTTTTT. It translates to CASSFATGNGGELFF.

This chain's CDR3 is CASSVEGPKVSYEQYF. The DNA for the CDR3 is TGTGCCAGCAGCGTAGAAGGACCAAAAGTCTCCTACGAGCAGTACTTC. This chain links TRBV9 with TRBJ2-7; D is unresolved. The germline CDR1 and CDR2 sequences are SGDLS and YYNGEE. Trimming took off 0 bases at V and 0 bases at J, with 13 bases between the two ends. The CDR3 length is 16 residues.

This chain uses TRBV4-2 with TRBJ2-7; 11 positions agree with TRBD2. The CDR3 loop spans 14 amino acids. Germline CDR1 reads LGHNA; CDR2 reads YNFKEQ. V was pared by 2 bases and J by 4 bases, with 1 base of the junction left unmatched. Written as DNA, the CDR3 is TGTGCCAGCAGCCAAACTAGCGGGAGTTACGAGCAGTACTTC. This sequence encodes CASSQTSGSYEQYF.

CDR3 in amino acids: CASQGTRWVDEQYF. The CDR3 nucleotides are TGTGCCAGCCAAGGGACTCGATGGGTGGACGAGCAGTACTTC. The J gene is TRBJ2-7, the V gene TRBV6-6, with TRBD2 as a possible D gene (6 bases). Looked up from germline, CDR1 is MNHNY and CDR2 is SVGAGI (reference sequence). V gave up 8 bases and J gave up 5 bases, with 19 bases separating them. CDR3 length: 14 amino acids.

The chain recombines TRBV9 with TRBJ1-2; maybe TRBD1 (6 bases). Germline V gene data show CDR1 as SGDLS and CDR2 as YYNGEE. V was clipped by 1 base and J by 1 base, with 11 bases between them. CDR3 length equals 15 residues. Here the CDR3 reads CASSVWDTHNYGYTF. DNA of the CDR3: TGTGCCAGCAGCGTATGGGACACCCATAACTATGGCTACACCTTC.

This clone turned up a few times. The chain recombines TRBV7-9 with TRBJ2-1; TRBD1 matches at 7 bases. From germline, CDR1 is SEHNR and CDR2 FQNEAQ (reference sequence). CDR3 length: 15 residues. J gave up 3 bases and V 5 bases, and 7 bases lay outside the gene matches. The CDR3 spells CASSDRDRGYNEQFF. CDR3 in DNA: TGTGCCAGCAGCGACCGGGACAGAGGCTACAATGAGCAGTTCTTC.

About this clone: A read error is likely, as this CDR3 ends without the conserved phenylalanine or tryptophan. This chain joins TRBV18 and TRBJ1-1; D is ambiguous. The V gene's germline CDR1 is KGHSH and CDR2 LQKENI. There are 12 residues in the CDR3. Trimming cost V 7 bases and J 1 base, with 7 bases left between them. As DNA, the CDR3 is TGTGCCAGCTTACAGACGAACACTGAAGCTTTCCTT. This gives the protein CASLQTNTEAFL.

V is TRBV4-2 and J is TRBJ2-3; D not resolved. V lost 2 bases and J lost 2, with 20 bases in between. The CDR3 loop spans 18 amino acids. Germline CDR1 and CDR2: LGHNA and YNFKEQ. The CDR3 region has the DNA TGTGCCAGCAGCCAAAGATACGGTAGGGAACTAATCACAGATACGCAGTATTTT. As protein: CASSQRYGRELITDTQYF.

This clone is a singleton in its sample. This chain connects TRBV11-2 to TRBJ2-1, with 13 bases that match TRBD2. The CDR3 is 15 amino acids. Germline trimming cut 5 bases from V and 4 bases from J; bases unmatched to any gene: 2. CDR1 and CDR2 (germline): SGHAT, FQNNGV. CDR3 DNA sequence: TGTGCCAGCAGCACACTAGCGGGAGGGTACAATGAGCAGTTCTTC. Amino acid sequence: CASSTLAGGYNEQFF. Full variable domain (missing parts from reference TRBV11-2 and TRBJ2-1): EAGVAQSPRYKIIEKRQSVAFWCNPISGHATLYWYQQILGQGPKLLIQFQNNGVVDDSQLPKDRFSAERLKGVDSTLKIQPAKLEDSAVYLCASSTLAGGYNEQFFGPGTRLTVL.

The chain is built from TRBV11-2 and TRBJ2-7, with 8 nucleotides matching TRBD2. The germline CDR1 and CDR2 sequences are SGHAT and FQNNGV. Losses at the gene ends were 5 bases for V and 3 bases for J; bases not matched to a gene: 6. The CDR3 loop spans 14 amino acids. Here the CDR3 DNA reads TGTGCCAGCAGCCAGCCAGCGGGAGACTACGAGCAGTACTTC. Its protein is CASSQPAGDYEQYF.

In regard to this clone: One end of the junction does not line up with germline, which may come from a read error. V usage is TRBV28 and J usage is TRBJ2-1; 10 bases are a match to TRBD2. Per the germline V gene, CDR1 is MDHEN and CDR2 is SYDVKM. The CDR3 has 15 amino acids. The CDR3 coding sequence is TGTGCCAGCACCCAACTCAAAGCGGGAGGGACGAATAGGCTCTTC. This encodes CASTQLKAGGTNRLF.

CDR3 sequence reads: CAWRAPGPLTSTDTQYF. The CDR3 DNA is TGTGCCTGGAGAGCCCCCGGTCCCCTTACTAGCACAGATACGCAGTATTTT. The V call is TRBV30, the J call TRBJ2-3; unclear D gene. Germline CDR1 reads GTSNPN; CDR2 reads SVGIG (reference sequence). Trimming cost V 3 bases and J 0 bases, with 19 bases left between them. CDR3 length: 17 amino acids.

J is TRBJ2-2 and V is TRBV11-2; the D is unclear. From germline, CDR1 is SGHAT and CDR2 FQNNGV. This CDR3 contains 13 residues. V lost 4 bases and J 6 bases, leaving 9 bases between the germline ends. The CDR3 sequence: CASSSRYAGELFF. The CDR3 bases are TGTGCCAGCAGCTCCCGGTACGCCGGGGAGCTGTTTTTT.

This clone occurred once. The chain joins TRBV2 to TRBJ2-5, with D unresolved. V gave up 8 bases and J gave up 4 bases, with 8 bases separating them. Looked up from germline, CDR1 is SNHLY and CDR2 is FYNNEI. The CDR3 loop spans 11 amino acids. CDR3 nucleotide sequence: TGTGCCAGCCCCGAGGCAGAGACCCAGTACTTC. It is translated as CASPEAETQYF.

The rearrangement links TRBV6-1 to TRBJ2-7; possible D gene TRBD2, 5 bases. Germline V gene data show CDR1 as MNHNS and CDR2 as SASEGT. Trimming took 1 base from V and 4 from J, leaving 14 bases between them. The CDR3 covers 15 residues. This CDR3 is CASSEGSGKQYEQYF. The CDR3 DNA is TGTGCCAGCAGTGAAGGGTCGGGGAAGCAATACGAGCAGTACTTC.

This chain links TRBV11-3 with TRBJ2-1, with 7 bases matching TRBD1. This CDR3 region has 12 residues. The trim removed 3 bases at V and 12 bases at J, leaving 5 bases unmatched. Germline V gives CDR1 SGHNT, CDR2 YENEEA. In DNA form, the CDR3 reads TGTGCCAGCAGCTTTACCAGGGGGTTGCAGTTCTTC. It encodes CASSFTRGLQFF.

This chain uses TRBV27 with TRBJ2-1; unclear D gene. V lost 6 bases, J lost 8 bases, and 14 bases lay in between. From germline, CDR1 is MNHEY and CDR2 SMNVEV (reference sequence). The CDR3 spans 13 residues. DNA for the CDR3: TGTGCCAGCAGGAGAGCGTCGGGCTATGAGCAGTTCTTC. This sequence encodes CASRRASGYEQFF.

The chain links TRBV4-1 to TRBJ2-5; D unclear. This CDR3 contains 14 residues. Trimming shortened V by 4 bases and J by 1 base, and 10 bases separated the two germline ends. Germline CDR1 and CDR2: MGHRA and YSYEKL. The CDR3 DNA sequence: TGCGCCAGCAGCCGCGTTTCAGCCCAAGAGACCCAGTACTTC. Translating gives CASSRVSAQETQYF.

This rearrangement joins TRBV6-1 to TRBJ1-1, with a weak D call TRBD1 (5 bases). Trimming removed 8 bases at V and 7 bases at J, with 14 bases between. This CDR3 has 12 residues. Germline V gene lookup returns CDR1 MNHNS and CDR2 SASEGT. The CDR3 spells CASDPQGLEAFF. The DNA for the CDR3 is TGTGCCAGCGACCCCCAGGGCCTTGAAGCTTTCTTT.

The chain recombines TRBV7-9 with TRBJ1-5; 10 bases agree with TRBD1. The germline V gene encodes CDR1 SEHNR and CDR2 FQNEAQ (reference sequence). After removal of 4 bases from V and 7 bases from J, the junction contained 10 bases not matched to a gene. The CDR3 has 16 residues. The CDR3 region has the DNA TGTGCCAGCAGCTACTCGACAGGGGGCTTTAGGCAGCCCCAGCATTTT. Translated, it gives CASSYSTGGFRQPQHF.

This clone was seen a few times. The genes are TRBV6-5 and TRBJ2-3; weak D call: TRBD1 (6 bases). The CDR3 length is 14 residues. V lost 6 bases, J lost 2 bases, and 12 bases lay in between. Germline assignment: CDR1 MNHEY and CDR2 SVGAGI. CDR3 amino acids: CASSLGQPTDTQYF. The DNA for the CDR3 is TGTGCCAGCAGCCTAGGACAGCCCACAGATACGCAGTATTTT.

This chain's CDR3 is CASSFHSGTPSEQYF. The CDR3 DNA reads TGTGCCAGCAGCTTCCACTCCGGGACACCTTCCGAGCAGTACTTC. V and J are TRBV7-3 and TRBJ2-7; tentatively, D is TRBD1 (6 bases). V lost 3 bases to trimming and J lost 6 bases, with 18 bases between them. Germline V gene lookup returns CDR1 SGHTA and CDR2 FQGTGA. This CDR3 comprises 15 residues.